Given below is one T cell receptor beta chain in context. The CDR3 covers 14 residues. With 4 bases clipped from V and 7 bases from J, the junction kept 5 bases outside the gene matches. Germline CDR1 SGHRS, CDR2 YFSETQ. This sample is drawn from a study of T cell responses to AZD1222 COVID-19 vaccine. The assay was immunoSEQ multiplex PCR, and TCRdb's table has in-frame clones only and misses some. The sample includes about 120,000 clones, more than 75% of them seen just once. Second-dose recipients at about 4 or about 12 weeks were treated as one pooled group. The receptor was derived from an adult who received the AZD1222 COVID-19 vaccine. The sample consisted of peripheral blood, taken 28 days after the second AZD1222 dose. The gene calls are TRBV5-1 and TRBJ2-2; 9 bases map to TRBD1. CDR3 sequence (DNA): TGCGCCAGCAGCCGACAGGGGGTCGACGGGGAGCTGTTTTTT. Encoded protein: CASSRQGVDGELFF.